This entry features one T cell receptor (beta chain) sequence. The target of this receptor is not known. Qualities for individual bases were not recorded, and no much larger clone is one base off. Receptors were amplified or captured by the immunoSEQ multiplex PCR assay. The table comes from immuneACCESS by way of TCRdb, which keeps in-frame sequences with V and J called. Part of the clones is missing from these tables; in studies checked, under half for an unresolved V gene and the rest for unknown reasons. This sample is represented by 100,000 or so clones; roughly 90% of them were singletons. Over 15% of the sample goes to the ten largest clones. The data are from a study of control samples from healthy donors and cancer patients (dated by TCRdb to 2018 to 2021). CDR3 length: 14 amino acids, cysteine to phenylalanine. Only the CDR3 portion is preserved as DNA: 42 bases, with reading frame beginning at the first base. The trim is 7 bases for V and 5 bases for J, with a gap of 14 bases between the germline ends. The germline V gene (reference sequence) gives CDR1 as LNHDA and CDR2 as SQIVND.

This chain joins TRBV19 to TRBJ2-2, and possibly TRBD2, on 6 matching bases. Sequencing input: blood. The source is a woman in her forties or fifties in good health. The CDR3 is CASMSVGLTGELFF. At the DNA level, the sequence is TGTGCCAGTATGTCTGTCGGACTAACCGGGGAGCTGTTTTTT.